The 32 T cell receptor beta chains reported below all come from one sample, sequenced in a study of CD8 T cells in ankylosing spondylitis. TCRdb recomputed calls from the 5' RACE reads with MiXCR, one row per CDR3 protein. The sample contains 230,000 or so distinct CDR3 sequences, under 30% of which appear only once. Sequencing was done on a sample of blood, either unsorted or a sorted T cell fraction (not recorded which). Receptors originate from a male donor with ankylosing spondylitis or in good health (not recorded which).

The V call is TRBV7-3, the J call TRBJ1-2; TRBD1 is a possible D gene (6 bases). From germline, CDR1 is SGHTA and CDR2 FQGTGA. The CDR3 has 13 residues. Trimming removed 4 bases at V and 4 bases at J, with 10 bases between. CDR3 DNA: TGTGCCAGCAGCTGGGGGGGCCCCTATGGCTACACCTTC. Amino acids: CASSWGGPYGYTF.

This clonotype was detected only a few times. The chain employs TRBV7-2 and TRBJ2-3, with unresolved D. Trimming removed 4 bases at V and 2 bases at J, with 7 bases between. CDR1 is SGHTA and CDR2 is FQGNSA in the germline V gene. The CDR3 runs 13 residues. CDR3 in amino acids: CASSSTNTDTQYF. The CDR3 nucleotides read TGTGCCAGCAGCTCGACGAACACAGATACGCAGTATTTT.

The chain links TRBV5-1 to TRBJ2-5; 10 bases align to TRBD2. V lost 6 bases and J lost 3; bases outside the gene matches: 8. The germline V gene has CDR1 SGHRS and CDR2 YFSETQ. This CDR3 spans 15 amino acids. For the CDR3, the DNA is TGCGCCAGCACCCCCGGACTAGCGGCGAAAGAGACCCAGTACTTC. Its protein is CASTPGLAAKETQYF.

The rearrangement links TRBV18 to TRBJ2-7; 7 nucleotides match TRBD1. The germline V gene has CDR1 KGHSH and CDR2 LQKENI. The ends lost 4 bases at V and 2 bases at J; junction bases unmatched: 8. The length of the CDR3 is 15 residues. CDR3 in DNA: TGTGCCAGCTCACAACCGGGACAGCCTACCTACGAGCAGTACTTC. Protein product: CASSQPGQPTYEQYF.

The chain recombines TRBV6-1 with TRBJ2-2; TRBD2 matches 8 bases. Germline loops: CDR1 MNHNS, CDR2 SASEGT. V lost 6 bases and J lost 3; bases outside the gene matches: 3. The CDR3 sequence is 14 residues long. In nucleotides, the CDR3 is TGTGCCAGCAGCGGGGGGGGCCACACCGGGGAGCTGTTTTTT. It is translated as CASSGGGHTGELFF.

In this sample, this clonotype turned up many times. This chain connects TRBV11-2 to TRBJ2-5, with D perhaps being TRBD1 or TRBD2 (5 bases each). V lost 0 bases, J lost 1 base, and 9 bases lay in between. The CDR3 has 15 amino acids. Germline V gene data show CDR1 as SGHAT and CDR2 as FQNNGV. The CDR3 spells CASSLDWGIQETQYF. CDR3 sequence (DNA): TGTGCCAGCAGCTTAGATTGGGGGATCCAAGAGACCCAGTACTTC.

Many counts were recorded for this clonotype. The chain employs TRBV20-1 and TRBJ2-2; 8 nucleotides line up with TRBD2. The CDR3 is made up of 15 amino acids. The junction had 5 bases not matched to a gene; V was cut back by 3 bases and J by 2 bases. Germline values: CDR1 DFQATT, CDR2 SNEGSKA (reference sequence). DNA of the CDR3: TGCAGTGCTAGTGGTACTAGCGGTAACACCGGGGAGCTGTTTTTT. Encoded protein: CSASGTSGNTGELFF.

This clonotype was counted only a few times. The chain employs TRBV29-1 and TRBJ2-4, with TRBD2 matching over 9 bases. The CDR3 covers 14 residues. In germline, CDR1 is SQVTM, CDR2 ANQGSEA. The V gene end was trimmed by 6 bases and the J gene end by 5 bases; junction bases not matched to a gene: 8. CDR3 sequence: CSVCPLAGENIQYF. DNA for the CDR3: TGCAGCGTATGCCCACTAGCGGGTGAAAACATTCAGTACTTC.

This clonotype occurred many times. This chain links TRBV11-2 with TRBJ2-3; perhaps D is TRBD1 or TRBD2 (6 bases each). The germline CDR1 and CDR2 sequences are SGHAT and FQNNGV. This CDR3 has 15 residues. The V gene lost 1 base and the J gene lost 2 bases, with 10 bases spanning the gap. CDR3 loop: CASSLAGAPTDTQYF. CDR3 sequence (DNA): TGTGCCAGCAGCTTAGCGGGGGCGCCCACAGATACGCAGTATTTT.

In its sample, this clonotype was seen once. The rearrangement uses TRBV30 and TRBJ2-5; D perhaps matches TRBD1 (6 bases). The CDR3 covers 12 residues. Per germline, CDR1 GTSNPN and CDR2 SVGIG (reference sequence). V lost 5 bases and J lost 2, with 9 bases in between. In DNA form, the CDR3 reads TGTGCCTGGGAAAGGGGGCAAGAGACCCAGTACTTC. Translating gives CAWERGQETQYF. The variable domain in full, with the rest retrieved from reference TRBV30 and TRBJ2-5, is SQTIHQWPATLVQPVGSPLSLECTVEGTSNPNLYWYRQAAGRGLQLLFYSVGIGQISSEVPQNLSASRPQDRQFILSSKKLLLSDSGFYLCAWERGQETQYFGPGTRLLVL.

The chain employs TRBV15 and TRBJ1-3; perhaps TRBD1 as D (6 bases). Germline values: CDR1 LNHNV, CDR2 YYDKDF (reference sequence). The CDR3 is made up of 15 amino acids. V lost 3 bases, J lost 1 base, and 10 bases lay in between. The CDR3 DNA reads TGTGCCACCAGCAGGGACAGTACTTCTGGAAACACCATATATTTT. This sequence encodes CATSRDSTSGNTIYF.

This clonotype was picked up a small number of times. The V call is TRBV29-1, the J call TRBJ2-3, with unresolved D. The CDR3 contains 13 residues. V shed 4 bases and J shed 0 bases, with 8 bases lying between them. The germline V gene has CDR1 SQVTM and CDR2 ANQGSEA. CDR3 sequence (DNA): TGCAGCGTTGCTGGCAGCAGCACAGATACGCAGTATTTT. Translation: CSVAGSSTDTQYF.

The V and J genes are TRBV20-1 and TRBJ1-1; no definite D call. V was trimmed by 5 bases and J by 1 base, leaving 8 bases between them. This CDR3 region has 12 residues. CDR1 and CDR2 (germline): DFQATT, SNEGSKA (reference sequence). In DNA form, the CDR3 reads TGCAGTGCTGCGGACGCGAACACTGAAGCTTTCTTT. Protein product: CSAADANTEAFF.

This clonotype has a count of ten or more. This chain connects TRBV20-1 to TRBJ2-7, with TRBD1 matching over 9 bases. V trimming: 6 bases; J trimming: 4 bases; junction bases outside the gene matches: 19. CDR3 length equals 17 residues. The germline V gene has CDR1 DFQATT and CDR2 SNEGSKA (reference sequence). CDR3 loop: CSAPYSPPGQGFYEQYF. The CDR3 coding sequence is TGCAGTGCCCCATACAGTCCCCCGGGACAGGGATTTTACGAGCAGTACTTC.

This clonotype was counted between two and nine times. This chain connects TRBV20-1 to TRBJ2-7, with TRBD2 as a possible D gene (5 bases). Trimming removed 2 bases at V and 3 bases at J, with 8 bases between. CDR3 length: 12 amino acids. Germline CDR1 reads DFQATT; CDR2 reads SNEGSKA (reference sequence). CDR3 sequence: CSARSGYYEQYF. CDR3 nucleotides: TGCAGTGCTAGATCGGGGTACTACGAGCAGTACTTC.

CDR3 nucleotide sequence: TGTGCCAGCCGACTGGGGGATTCATATTCACCCCTCCACTTT. Its translation: CASRLGDSYSPLHF. The chain combines TRBV4-2 with TRBJ1-6, with TRBD1 as a possible D gene (5 bases). Trimming pared 8 bases from V and 8 bases from J, leaving 16 bases between. The germline CDR1 and CDR2 sequences are LGHNA and YNFKEQ. This CDR3 comprises 14 residues.

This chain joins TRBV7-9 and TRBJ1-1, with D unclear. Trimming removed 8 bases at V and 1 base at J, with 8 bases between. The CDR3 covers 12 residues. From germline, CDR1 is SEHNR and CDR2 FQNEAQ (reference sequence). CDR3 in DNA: TGTGCCAGCGGCGGACGGAACACTGAAGCTTTCTTT. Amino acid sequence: CASGGRNTEAFF.

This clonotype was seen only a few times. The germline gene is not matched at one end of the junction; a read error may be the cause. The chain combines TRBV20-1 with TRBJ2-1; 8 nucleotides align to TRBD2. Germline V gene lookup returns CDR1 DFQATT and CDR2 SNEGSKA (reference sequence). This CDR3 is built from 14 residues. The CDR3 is CSAVRGASEVRMIF. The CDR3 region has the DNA TGCAGTGCGGTGCGGGGGGCCTCCGAGGTACGAATGATCTTC.

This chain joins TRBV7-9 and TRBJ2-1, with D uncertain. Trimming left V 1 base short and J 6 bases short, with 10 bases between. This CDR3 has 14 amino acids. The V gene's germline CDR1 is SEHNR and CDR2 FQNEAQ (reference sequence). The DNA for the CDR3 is TGTGCCAGCAGCTTAGGGCCAGGCGGCAATGAGCAGTTCTTC. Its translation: CASSLGPGGNEQFF.

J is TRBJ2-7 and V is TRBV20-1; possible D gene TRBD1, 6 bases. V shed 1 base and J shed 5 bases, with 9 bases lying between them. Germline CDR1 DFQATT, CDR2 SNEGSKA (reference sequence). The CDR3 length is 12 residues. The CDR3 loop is CSARGRDNEQYF. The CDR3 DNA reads TGCAGTGCTAGAGGCAGGGACAACGAGCAGTACTTC.

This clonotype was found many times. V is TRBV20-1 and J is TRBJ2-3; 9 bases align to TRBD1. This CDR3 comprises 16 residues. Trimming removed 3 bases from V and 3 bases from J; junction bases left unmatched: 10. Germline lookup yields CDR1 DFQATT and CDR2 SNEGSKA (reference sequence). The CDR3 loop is CSARDDRGELTDTQYF. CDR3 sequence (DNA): TGCAGTGCTAGGGACGACAGGGGGGAATTGACAGATACGCAGTATTTT.

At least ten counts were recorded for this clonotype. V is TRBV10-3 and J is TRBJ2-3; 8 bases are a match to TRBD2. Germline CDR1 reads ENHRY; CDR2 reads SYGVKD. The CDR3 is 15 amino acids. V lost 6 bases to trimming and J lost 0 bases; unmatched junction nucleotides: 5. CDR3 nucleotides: TGTGCCATCAGAGAAGTAGCGGGGAGCACAGATACGCAGTATTTT. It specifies CAIREVAGSTDTQYF.

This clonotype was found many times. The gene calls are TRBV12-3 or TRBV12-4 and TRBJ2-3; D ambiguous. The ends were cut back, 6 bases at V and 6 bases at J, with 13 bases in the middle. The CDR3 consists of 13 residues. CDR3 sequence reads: CASRFYGGDTQYF. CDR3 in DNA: TGTGCCAGCAGGTTTTACGGTGGGGATACGCAGTATTTT.

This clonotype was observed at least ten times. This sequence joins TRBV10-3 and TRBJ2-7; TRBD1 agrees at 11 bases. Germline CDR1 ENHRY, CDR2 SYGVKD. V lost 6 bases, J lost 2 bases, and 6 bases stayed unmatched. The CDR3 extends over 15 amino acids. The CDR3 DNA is TGTGCCATCAGCACCGGGACAGGGGGAGCCTACGAGCAGTACTTC. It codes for CAISTGTGGAYEQYF.

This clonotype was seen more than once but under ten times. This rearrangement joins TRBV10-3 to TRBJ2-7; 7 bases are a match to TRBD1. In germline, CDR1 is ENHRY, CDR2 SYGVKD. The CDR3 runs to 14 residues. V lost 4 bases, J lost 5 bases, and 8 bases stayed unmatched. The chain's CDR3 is CAISAQTGVHEQYF. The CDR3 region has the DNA TGTGCCATCAGTGCCCAAACAGGGGTTCACGAGCAGTACTTC.

In nucleotides, the CDR3 is TGTGCCAGCAGTAATACAGGTGCAACTAATGAAAAACTGTTTTTT. This encodes CASSNTGATNEKLFF. V usage is TRBV6-1 and J usage is TRBJ1-4; possibly TRBD1 for D (5 bases). This CDR3 contains 15 residues. Germline V gene lookup returns CDR1 MNHNS and CDR2 SASEGT. Trimming pared 5 bases from V and 0 bases from J, leaving 10 bases between.

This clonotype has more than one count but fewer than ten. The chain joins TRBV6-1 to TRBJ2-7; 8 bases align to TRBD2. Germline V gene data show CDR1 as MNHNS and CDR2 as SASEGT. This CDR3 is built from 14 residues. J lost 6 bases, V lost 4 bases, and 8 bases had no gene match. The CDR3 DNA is TGTGCCAGCAGTGCGACTAGCGAGTACCTCGAGCAGTACTTC. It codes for CASSATSEYLEQYF.

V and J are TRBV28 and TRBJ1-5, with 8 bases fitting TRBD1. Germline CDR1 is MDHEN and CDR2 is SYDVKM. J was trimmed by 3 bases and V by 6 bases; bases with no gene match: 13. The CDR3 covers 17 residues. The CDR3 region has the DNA TGTGCCAGCAGCCGCCGAATCAGACAGGGGATCAATCAGCCCCAGCATTTT. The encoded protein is CASSRRIRQGINQPQHF.

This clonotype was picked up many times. In nucleotides, the CDR3 is TGTGCCAGCAGCGCCAGGCGAGGGGTCACAGATACGCAGTATTTT. It yields the protein CASSARRGVTDTQYF. The chain employs TRBV11-2 and TRBJ2-3, with D possibly called TRBD1 or TRBD2 (5 bases each). The CDR3 length is 15 residues. V shed 5 bases and J shed 2 bases, with 14 bases lying between them. The V gene's germline CDR1 is SGHAT and CDR2 FQNNGV.

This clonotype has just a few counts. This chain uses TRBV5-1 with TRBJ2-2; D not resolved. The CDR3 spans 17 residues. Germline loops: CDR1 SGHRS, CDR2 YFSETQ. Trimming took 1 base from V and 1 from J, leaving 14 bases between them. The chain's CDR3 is CASSLYVTFLNTGELFF. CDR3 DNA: TGCGCCAGCAGCTTGTACGTGACCTTTTTGAACACCGGGGAGCTGTTTTTT.

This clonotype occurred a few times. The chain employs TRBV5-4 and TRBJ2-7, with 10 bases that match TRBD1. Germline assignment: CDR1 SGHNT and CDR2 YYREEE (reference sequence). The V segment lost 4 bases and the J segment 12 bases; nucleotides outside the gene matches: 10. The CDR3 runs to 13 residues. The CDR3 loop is CASSGDRGVGWYF. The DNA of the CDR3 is TGTGCCAGCAGCGGGGACAGGGGAGTGGGATGGTACTTC.

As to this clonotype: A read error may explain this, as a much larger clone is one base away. CDR3 DNA sequence: TGCAGTGCCCCCTTTCATCCGCACGAGCGGTACTTC. It yields the protein CSAPFHPHERYF. This chain uses TRBV20-1 with TRBJ2-7; D not certain. The CDR3 totals 12 residues. Germline CDR1 DFQATT, CDR2 SNEGSKA (reference sequence).